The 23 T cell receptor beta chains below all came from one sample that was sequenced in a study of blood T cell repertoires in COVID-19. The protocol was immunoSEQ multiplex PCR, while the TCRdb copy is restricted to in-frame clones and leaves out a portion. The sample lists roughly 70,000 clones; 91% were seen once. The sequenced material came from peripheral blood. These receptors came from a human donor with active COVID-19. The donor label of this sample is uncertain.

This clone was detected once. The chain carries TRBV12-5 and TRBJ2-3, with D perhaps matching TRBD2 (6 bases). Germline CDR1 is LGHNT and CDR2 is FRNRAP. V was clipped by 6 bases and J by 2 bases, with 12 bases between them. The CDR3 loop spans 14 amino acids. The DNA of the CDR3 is TGTGCTAGTGGCCCGGGGACTTACACAGATACGCAGTATTTT. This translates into CASGPGTYTDTQYF.

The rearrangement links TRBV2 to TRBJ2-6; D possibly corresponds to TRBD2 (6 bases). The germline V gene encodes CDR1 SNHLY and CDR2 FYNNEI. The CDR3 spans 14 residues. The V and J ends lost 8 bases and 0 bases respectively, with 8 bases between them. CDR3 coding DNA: TGTGCCAGCGGAGGGACCTCTGGGGCCAACGTCCTGACTTTC. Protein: CASGGTSGANVLTF.

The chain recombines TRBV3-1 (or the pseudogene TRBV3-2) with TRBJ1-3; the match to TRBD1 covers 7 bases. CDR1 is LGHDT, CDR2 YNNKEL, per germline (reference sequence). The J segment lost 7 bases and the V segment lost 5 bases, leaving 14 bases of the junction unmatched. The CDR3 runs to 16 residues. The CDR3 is CASSSGRTGVRNTIYF. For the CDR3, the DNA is TGTGCCAGCAGCTCAGGAAGGACAGGCGTGCGGAACACCATATATTTT.

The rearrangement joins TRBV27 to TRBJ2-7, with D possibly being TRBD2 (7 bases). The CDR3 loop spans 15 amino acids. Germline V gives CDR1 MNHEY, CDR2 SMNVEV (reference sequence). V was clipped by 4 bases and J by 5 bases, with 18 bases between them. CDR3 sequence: CASSYRGEGVDEQYF. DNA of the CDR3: TGTGCCAGCAGTTACCGGGGGGAGGGGGTAGACGAGCAGTACTTC.

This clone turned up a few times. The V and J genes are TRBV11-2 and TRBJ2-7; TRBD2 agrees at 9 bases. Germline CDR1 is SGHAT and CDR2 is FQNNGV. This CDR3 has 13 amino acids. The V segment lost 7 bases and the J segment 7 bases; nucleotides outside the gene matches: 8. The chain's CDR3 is CASKAGGTGEQYF. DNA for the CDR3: TGTGCCAGCAAGGCGGGAGGGACTGGGGAGCAGTACTTC.

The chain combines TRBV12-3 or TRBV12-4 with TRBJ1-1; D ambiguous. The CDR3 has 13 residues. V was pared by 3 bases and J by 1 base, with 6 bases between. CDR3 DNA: TGTGCCAGCAGTTTGTTAGCGAACACTGAAGCTTTCTTT. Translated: CASSLLANTEAFF.

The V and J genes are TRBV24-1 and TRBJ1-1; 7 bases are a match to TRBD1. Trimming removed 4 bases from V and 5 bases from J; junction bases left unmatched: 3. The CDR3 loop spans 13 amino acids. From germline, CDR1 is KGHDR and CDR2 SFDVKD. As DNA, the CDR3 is TGTGCCACCAGTGACCAGACAGGGACTGAAGCTTTCTTT. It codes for CATSDQTGTEAFF.

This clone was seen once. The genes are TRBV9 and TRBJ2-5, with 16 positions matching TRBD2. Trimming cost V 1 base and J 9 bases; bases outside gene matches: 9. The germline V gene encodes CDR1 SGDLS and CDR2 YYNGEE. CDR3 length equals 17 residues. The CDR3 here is CASSVSGTSGGAGAQYF. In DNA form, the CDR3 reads TGTGCCAGCAGCGTATCCGGGACTAGCGGGGGGGCGGGAGCCCAGTACTTC.

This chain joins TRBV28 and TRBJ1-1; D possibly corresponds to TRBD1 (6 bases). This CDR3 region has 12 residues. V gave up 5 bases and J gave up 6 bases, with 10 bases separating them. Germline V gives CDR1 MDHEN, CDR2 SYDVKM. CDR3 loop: CASSTGQSEAFF. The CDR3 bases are TGTGCCAGCAGTACTGGACAGTCTGAAGCTTTCTTT.

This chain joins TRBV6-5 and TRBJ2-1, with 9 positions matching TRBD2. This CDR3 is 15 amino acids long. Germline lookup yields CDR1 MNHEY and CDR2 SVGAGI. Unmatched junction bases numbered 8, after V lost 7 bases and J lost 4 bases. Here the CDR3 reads CASMGGGRVYNEQFF. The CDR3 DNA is TGTGCCAGCATGGGGGGCGGGAGGGTATACAATGAGCAGTTCTTC.

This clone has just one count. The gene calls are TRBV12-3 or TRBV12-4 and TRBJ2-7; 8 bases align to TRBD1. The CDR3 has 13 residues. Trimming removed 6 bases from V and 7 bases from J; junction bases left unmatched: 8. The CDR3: CASSLTGVGEQYF. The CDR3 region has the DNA TGTGCCAGCAGCCTGACAGGGGTGGGGGAGCAGTACTTC.

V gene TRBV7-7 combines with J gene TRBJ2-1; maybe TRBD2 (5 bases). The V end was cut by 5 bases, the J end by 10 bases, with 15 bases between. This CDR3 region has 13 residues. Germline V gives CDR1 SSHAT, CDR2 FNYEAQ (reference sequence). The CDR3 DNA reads TGTGCCAGCAGCGTCGACGATCAGCGGGAGCAGTTCTTC. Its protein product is CASSVDDQREQFF.

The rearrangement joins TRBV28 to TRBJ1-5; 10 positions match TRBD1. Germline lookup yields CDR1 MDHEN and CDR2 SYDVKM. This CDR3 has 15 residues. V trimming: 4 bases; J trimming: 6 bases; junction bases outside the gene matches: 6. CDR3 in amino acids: CASSWSGQGLQPQHF. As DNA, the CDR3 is TGTGCCAGCAGTTGGTCGGGACAGGGGCTTCAGCCCCAGCATTTT.

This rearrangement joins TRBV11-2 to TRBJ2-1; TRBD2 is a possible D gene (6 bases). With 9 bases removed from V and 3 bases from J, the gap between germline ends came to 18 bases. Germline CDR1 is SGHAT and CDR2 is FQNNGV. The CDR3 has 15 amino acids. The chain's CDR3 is CASTWGGDLYNEQFF. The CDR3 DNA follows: TGTGCCAGTACCTGGGGCGGGGACCTCTACAATGAGCAGTTCTTC.

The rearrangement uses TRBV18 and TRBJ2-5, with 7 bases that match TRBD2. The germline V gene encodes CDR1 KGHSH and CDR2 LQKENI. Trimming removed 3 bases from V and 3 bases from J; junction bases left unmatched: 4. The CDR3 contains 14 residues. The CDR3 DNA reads TGTGCCAGCTCACCCGGGACTACAAAAGAGACCCAGTACTTC. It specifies CASSPGTTKETQYF.

The CDR3 DNA reads TGTGCCAGTATAGGCCGGGGACAGAGGAACACTGAAGCTTTCTTT. This gives the protein CASIGRGQRNTEAFF. V and J are TRBV19 and TRBJ1-1, with 7 bases aligning to TRBD1. Trimming removed 7 bases from V and 1 base from J; junction bases left unmatched: 9. CDR1 LNHDA and CDR2 SQIVND come from the germline V gene (reference sequence). The CDR3 extends over 15 amino acids. The full variable domain, its missing parts supplied by reference TRBV19 and TRBJ1-1, is DGGITQSPKYLFRKEGQNVTLSCEQNLNHDAMYWYRQDPGQGLRLIYYSQIVNDFQKGDIAEGYSVSREKKESFPLTVTSAQKNPTAFYLCASIGRGQRNTEAFFGQGTRLTVV.

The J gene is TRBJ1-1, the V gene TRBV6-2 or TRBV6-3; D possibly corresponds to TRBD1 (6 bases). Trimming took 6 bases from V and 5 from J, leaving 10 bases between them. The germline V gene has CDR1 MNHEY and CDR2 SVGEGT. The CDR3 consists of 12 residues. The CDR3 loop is CASSQGWTEAFF. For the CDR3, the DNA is TGTGCCAGCAGCCAGGGGTGGACTGAAGCTTTCTTT.

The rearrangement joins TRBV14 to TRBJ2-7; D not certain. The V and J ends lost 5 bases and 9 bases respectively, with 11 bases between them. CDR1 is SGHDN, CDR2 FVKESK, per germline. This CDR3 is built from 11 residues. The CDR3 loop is CASSSIGWQYF. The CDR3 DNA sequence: TGTGCCAGCAGCTCAATCGGGTGGCAGTACTTC.

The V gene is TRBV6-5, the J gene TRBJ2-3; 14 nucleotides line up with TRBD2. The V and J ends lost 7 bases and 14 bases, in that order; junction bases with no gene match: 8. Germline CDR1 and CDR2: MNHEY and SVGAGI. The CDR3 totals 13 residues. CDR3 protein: CASNQGLAGVVYF. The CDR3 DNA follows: TGTGCCAGCAACCAGGGACTAGCGGGAGTCGTGTATTTT.

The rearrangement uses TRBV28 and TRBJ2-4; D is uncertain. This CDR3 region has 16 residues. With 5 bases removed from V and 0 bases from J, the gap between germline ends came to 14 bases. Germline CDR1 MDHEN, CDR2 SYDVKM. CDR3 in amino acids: CASSPPTSLAKNIQYF. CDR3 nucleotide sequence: TGTGCCAGCAGTCCTCCTACGAGTTTAGCCAAAAACATTCAGTACTTC.

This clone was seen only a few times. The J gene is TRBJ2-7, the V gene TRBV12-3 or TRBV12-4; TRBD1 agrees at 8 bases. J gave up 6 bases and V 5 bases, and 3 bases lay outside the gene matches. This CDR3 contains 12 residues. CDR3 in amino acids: CASSITGGEQYF. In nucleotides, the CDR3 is TGTGCCAGCAGTATTACAGGGGGCGAGCAGTACTTC.

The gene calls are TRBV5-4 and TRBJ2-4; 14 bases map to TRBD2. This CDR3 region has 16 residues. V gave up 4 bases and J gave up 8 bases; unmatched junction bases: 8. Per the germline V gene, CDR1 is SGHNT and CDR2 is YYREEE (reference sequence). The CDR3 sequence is CASSQTSGRALDIQYF. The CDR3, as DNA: TGTGCCAGCAGCCAGACTAGCGGGAGGGCCTTGGACATTCAGTACTTC.

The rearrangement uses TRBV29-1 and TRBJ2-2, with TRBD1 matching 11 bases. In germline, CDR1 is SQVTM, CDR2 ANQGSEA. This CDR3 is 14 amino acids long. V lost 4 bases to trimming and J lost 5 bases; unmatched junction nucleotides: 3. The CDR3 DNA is TGCAGCGTTGGCCGGGACAGGGGGACCGGGGAGCTGTTTTTT. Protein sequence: CSVGRDRGTGELFF.